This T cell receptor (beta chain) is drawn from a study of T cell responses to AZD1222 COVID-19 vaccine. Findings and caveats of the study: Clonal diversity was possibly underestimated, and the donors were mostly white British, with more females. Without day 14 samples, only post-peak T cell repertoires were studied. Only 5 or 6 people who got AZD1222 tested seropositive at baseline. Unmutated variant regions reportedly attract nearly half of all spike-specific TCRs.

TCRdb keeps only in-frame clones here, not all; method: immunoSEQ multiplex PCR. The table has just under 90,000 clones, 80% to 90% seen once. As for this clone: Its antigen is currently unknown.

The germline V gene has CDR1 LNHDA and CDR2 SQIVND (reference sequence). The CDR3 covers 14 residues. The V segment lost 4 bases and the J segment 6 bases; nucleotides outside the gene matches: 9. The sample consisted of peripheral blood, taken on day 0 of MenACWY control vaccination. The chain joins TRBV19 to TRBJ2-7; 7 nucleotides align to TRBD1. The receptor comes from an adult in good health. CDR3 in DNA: TGTGCCAGTAGTACTGACAGGGAGCTCTCCGAGCAGTACTTC. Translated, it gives CASSTDRELSEQYF.